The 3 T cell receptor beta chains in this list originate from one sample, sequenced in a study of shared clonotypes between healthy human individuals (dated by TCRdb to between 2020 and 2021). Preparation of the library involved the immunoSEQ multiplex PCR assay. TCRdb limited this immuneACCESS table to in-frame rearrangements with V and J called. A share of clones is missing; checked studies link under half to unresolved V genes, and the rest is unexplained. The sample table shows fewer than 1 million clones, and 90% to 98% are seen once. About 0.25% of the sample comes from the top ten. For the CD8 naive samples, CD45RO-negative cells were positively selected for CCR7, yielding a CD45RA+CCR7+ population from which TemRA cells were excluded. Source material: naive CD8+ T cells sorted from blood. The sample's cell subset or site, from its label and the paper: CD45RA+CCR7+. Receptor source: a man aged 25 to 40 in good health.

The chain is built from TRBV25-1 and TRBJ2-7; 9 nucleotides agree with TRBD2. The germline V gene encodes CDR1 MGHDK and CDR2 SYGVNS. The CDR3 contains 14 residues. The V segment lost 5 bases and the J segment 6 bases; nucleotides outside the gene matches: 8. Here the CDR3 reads CASSFALAGSEQYF. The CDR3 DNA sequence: TGTGCCAGCAGTTTCGCTCTAGCGGGAAGCGAGCAGTACTTC.

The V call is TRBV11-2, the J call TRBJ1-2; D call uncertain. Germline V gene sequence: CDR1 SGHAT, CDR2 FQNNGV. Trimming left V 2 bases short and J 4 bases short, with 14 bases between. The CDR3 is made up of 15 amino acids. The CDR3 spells CASSLLGSHSYGYTF. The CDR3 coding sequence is TGTGCCAGCAGCTTATTGGGCAGCCACTCCTATGGCTACACCTTC.

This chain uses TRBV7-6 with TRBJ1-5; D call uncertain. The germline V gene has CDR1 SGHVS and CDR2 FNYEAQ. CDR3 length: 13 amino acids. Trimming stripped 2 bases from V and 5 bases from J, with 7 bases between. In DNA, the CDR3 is TGTGCCAGCAGCTTAATTGAGGATCAGCCCCAGCATTTT. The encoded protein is CASSLIEDQPQHF.